This passage covers 19 T cell receptor beta chains from one sample sequenced in a study of identical twins (dated by TCRdb to the mid-2010s). Receptors were amplified or captured by 5' RACE. The listed sequencing device is Illumina HiSeq 2000. The public reads were run again by TCRdb, first through fastp at Q25 and then through MiXCR, and only productive beta chains were kept. A single entry per CDR3 protein holds the most common genes and DNA from its merged rows. In all, the sample holds hundreds of thousands of distinct CDR3 sequences, and 6% to 6.5% of those were seen once. The ten largest make up around 1.9% of the sample. Sequenced: naive T cells sorted from blood. Reading the label with the study, this specimen's cell subset or site is: cells isolated with a human naive T-cell isolation kit. Every receptor here comes from a man between 18 and 35 years old in good health.

This clonotype occurred a few times. V gene TRBV27 combines with J gene TRBJ2-2; unclear D gene. The V end was cut by 2 bases, the J end by 5 bases, with 6 bases between. CDR3 length equals 13 residues. Germline V gives CDR1 MNHEY, CDR2 SMNVEV (reference sequence). CDR3 amino acids: CASSLRWTGELFF. CDR3 DNA sequence: TGTGCCAGCAGTTTAAGGTGGACCGGGGAGCTGTTTTTT.

This clonotype appeared many times. V gene TRBV20-1 combines with J gene TRBJ2-1; no clear D gene. The CDR3 consists of 13 residues. Germline CDR1 reads DFQATT; CDR2 reads SNEGSKA (reference sequence). The germline V and J ends were trimmed by 0 bases and 9 bases, with 12 bases remaining between them. In DNA form, the CDR3 reads TGCAGTGCTAGAGAGTTAGGACCGAGTGAGCAGTTCTTC. This codes for CSARELGPSEQFF.

Many counts were recorded for this clonotype. The rearrangement uses TRBV29-1 and TRBJ2-1; 7 bases are shared with TRBD2. The CDR3 runs 14 residues. The V and J ends lost 5 bases and 3 bases, in that order; junction bases with no gene match: 7. Germline V gene lookup returns CDR1 SQVTM and CDR2 ANQGSEA. CDR3: CSVPPAGVYNEQFF. DNA for the CDR3: TGCAGCGTTCCCCCGGCGGGGGTCTACAATGAGCAGTTCTTC.

In DNA form, the CDR3 reads TGTGCCACCAGCAAGGGTAGCGGAGAGACCCAGTACTTC. Translated: CATSKGSGETQYF. The V gene is TRBV15, the J gene TRBJ2-5; weak D call: TRBD2 (6 bases). CDR3 length: 13 residues. Germline V gives CDR1 LNHNV, CDR2 YYDKDF (reference sequence). Trimming left V 4 bases short and J 4 bases short, with 10 bases between.

This clonotype was recorded at least ten times. This chain joins TRBV29-1 and TRBJ2-5; 8 bases match TRBD1. CDR3 length equals 15 residues. Trimming at V came to 1 base and at J to 7 bases, leaving 11 bases not matched to a gene. From germline, CDR1 is SQVTM and CDR2 ANQGSEA. CDR3 loop: CSVEGGGQGLGTQYF. Here the CDR3 DNA reads TGCAGCGTTGAAGGGGGCGGACAGGGTCTGGGGACCCAGTACTTC.

This chain joins TRBV12-3 or TRBV12-4 and TRBJ1-6; 8 bases agree with TRBD1. J gave up 9 bases and V 6 bases, and 10 bases lay outside the gene matches. The CDR3 totals 15 residues. CDR3 sequence reads: CASSLGQGSSSPLHF. The CDR3 DNA follows: TGTGCCAGCAGCCTTGGACAGGGCTCTTCTTCACCCCTCCACTTT.

Only a few counts were recorded for this clonotype. DNA for the CDR3: TGTGCCTACTCGGCGGGACTAGCGGGAAGGTCCTACAATGAGCAGTTCTTC. Protein sequence: CAYSAGLAGRSYNEQFF. The chain combines TRBV30 with TRBJ2-1; 13 bases agree with TRBD2. CDR1 and CDR2 from the germline V gene are GTSNPN and SVGIG (reference sequence). CDR3 length: 17 residues. The V segment lost 7 bases and the J segment 1 base; nucleotides outside the gene matches: 10.

V and J are TRBV5-1 and TRBJ2-3; the D is unclear. The V end lost 7 bases, the J end lost 2 bases, and 17 bases lay between the germline ends. From germline, CDR1 is SGHRS and CDR2 YFSETQ. The CDR3 contains 15 residues. The CDR3 DNA is TGCGCCAGCGTCATCCGACACCCTCACACAGATACGCAGTATTTT. This codes for CASVIRHPHTDTQYF.

The rearrangement joins TRBV7-9 to TRBJ1-5; 8 nucleotides line up with TRBD1. CDR3 size: 16 residues. Unmatched junction bases numbered 7, after V lost 2 bases and J lost 4 bases. The V gene's germline CDR1 is SEHNR and CDR2 FQNEAQ (reference sequence). The CDR3 nucleotides are TGTGCCAGCAGCTTACAGGGGGCTCTCGGGAATCAGCCCCAGCATTTT. Amino acids: CASSLQGALGNQPQHF. The full variable domain, rest sourced from reference TRBV7-9 and TRBJ1-5, is DTGVSQNPRHKITKRGQNVTFRCDPISEHNRLYWYRQTLGQGPEFLTYFQNEAQLEKSRLLSDRFSAERPKGSFSTLEIQRTEQGDSAMYLCASSLQGALGNQPQHFGDGTRLSIL.

This clonotype was observed at least ten times. This chain uses TRBV4-2 with TRBJ2-5; 9 bases are a match to TRBD1. Per the germline V gene, CDR1 is LGHNA and CDR2 is YNFKEQ. V lost 0 bases and J lost 9; bases outside the gene matches: 20. The CDR3 consists of 19 residues. The DNA for the CDR3 is TGTGCCAGCAGCCAAGAGGACAGGGGAATGGGATATAGAAGAGAAGCCCAGTACTTC. It yields the protein CASSQEDRGMGYRREAQYF.

In its sample, this clonotype was seen many times. The chain uses TRBV7-9 and TRBJ1-5; 9 nucleotides align to TRBD1. The CDR3 has 13 amino acids. The trim removed 6 bases at V and 4 bases at J, leaving 1 base unmatched. Germline lookup yields CDR1 SEHNR and CDR2 FQNEAQ (reference sequence). CDR3 amino acids: CASRGTGNQPQHF. The CDR3 region has the DNA TGTGCCAGCAGAGGGACAGGGAATCAGCCCCAGCATTTT.

This clonotype has just a few counts. The chain couples TRBV14 to TRBJ2-1, with D hard to call. CDR3 length equals 14 residues. Deletions cut 0 bases from V and 7 bases from J, with 10 bases between. CDR1 and CDR2 (germline): SGHDN, FVKESK. This CDR3 is CASSQDFPRNEQFF. The CDR3 bases are TGTGCCAGCAGCCAAGATTTTCCACGGAATGAGCAGTTCTTC.

This clonotype occurred a few times. The rearrangement uses TRBV25-1 and TRBJ2-2; TRBD2 is a possible D gene (7 bases). CDR3 length equals 12 residues. V was cut by 11 bases and J by 5 bases, with 12 bases left in between. Germline CDR1 and CDR2: MGHDK and SYGVNS. The DNA for the CDR3 is TGTGCCGGGGGGGGGCTGACCGGGGAGCTGTTTTTT. Translated, it gives CAGGGLTGELFF.

This clonotype was seen more than once but under ten times. The rearrangement uses TRBV11-2 and TRBJ2-7, with D tentatively TRBD2 (6 bases). V gave up 1 base and J gave up 3 bases, with 10 bases separating them. Germline V lookup: CDR1 SGHAT, CDR2 FQNNGV. CDR3 length: 14 residues. The CDR3 sequence: CASSLGASVYEQYV. CDR3 sequence (DNA): TGTGCCAGCAGCTTAGGAGCTAGCGTCTACGAGCAGTACGTC.

In this sample, this clonotype turned up a few times. The J gene is TRBJ1-4, the V gene TRBV5-1; unclear D gene. The CDR3 runs to 15 residues. Trimming took 1 base from V and 3 from J, leaving 10 bases between them. Germline assignment: CDR1 SGHRS and CDR2 YFSETQ. CDR3 DNA: TGCGCCAGCAGCTTGATGGGCAGCTCTAATGAAAAACTGTTTTTT. Translation gives CASSLMGSSNEKLFF.

Many counts were recorded for this clonotype. The rearrangement joins TRBV4-2 to TRBJ2-1, with 7 bases that match TRBD2. The germline gives CDR1 LGHNA, CDR2 YNFKEQ. This CDR3 has 15 residues. V lost 1 base, J lost 9 bases, and 9 bases stayed unmatched. The CDR3 protein is CASSQVHPTSAEQFF. As DNA, the CDR3 is TGTGCCAGCAGCCAAGTCCACCCCACTAGCGCTGAGCAGTTCTTC.

The chain recombines TRBV19 with TRBJ1-1; D remains ambiguous. The germline V and J ends were trimmed by 1 base and 5 bases, with 14 bases remaining between them. Germline V gives CDR1 LNHDA, CDR2 SQIVND (reference sequence). The CDR3 runs 15 residues. CDR3 nucleotide sequence: TGTGCCAGTAGTATAGTGGGCAGAGGGTGGACTGAAGCTTTCTTT. Its protein is CASSIVGRGWTEAFF.

The sample holds a few counts of this clonotype. This chain links TRBV4-3 with TRBJ2-2; the match to TRBD2 covers 7 bases. Per germline, CDR1 LGHNA and CDR2 YSLEER. The CDR3 has 19 amino acids. The V and J ends lost 0 bases and 3 bases, in that order; junction bases with no gene match: 13. The CDR3 region has the DNA TGCGCCAGCAGCCAAGATGTGATGAGACTAGCATTCGACACCGGGGAGCTGTTTTTT. The encoded protein is CASSQDVMRLAFDTGELFF.

This clonotype occurred a few times. The chain carries TRBV4-2 and TRBJ2-1; TRBD2 agrees at 8 bases. There are 15 residues in the CDR3. Trimming at V came to 5 bases and at J to 5 bases, leaving 8 bases not matched to a gene. Germline CDR1 LGHNA, CDR2 YNFKEQ. As DNA, the CDR3 is TGTGCCAGCAGCTTTAGCGGGGATAACGACAATGAGCAGTTCTTC. It is translated as CASSFSGDNDNEQFF.